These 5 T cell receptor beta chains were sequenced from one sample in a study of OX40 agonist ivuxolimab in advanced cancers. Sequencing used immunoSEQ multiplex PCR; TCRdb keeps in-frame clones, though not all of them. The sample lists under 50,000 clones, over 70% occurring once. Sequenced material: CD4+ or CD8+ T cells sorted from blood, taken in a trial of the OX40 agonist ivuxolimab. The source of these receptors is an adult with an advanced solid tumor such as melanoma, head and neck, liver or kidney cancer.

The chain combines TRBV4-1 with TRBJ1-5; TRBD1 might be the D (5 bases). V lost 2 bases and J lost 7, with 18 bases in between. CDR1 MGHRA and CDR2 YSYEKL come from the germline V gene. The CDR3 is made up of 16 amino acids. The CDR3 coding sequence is TGCGCCAGCAGCCAACAAATTGCAGGGCTAAGACAGCCCCAGCATTTT. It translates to CASSQQIAGLRQPQHF.

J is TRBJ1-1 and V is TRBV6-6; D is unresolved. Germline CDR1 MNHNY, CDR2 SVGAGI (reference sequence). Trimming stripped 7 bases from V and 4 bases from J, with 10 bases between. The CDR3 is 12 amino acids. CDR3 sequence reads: CASKGSVTEAFF. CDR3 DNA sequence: TGTGCCAGCAAGGGTAGTGTCACTGAAGCTTTCTTT.

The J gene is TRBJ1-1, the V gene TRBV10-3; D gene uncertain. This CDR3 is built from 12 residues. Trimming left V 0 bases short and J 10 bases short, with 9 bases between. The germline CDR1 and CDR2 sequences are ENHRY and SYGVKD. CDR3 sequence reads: CAISESTWGAFF. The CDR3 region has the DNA TGTGCCATCAGTGAGTCGACATGGGGAGCTTTCTTT.

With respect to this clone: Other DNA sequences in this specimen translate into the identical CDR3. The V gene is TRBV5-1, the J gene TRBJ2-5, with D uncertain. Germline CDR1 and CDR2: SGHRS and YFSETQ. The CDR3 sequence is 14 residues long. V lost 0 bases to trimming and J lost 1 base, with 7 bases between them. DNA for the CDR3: TGCGCCAGCAGCTTGGGGCAGGTCCAAGAGACCCAGTACTTC. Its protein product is CASSLGQVQETQYF.

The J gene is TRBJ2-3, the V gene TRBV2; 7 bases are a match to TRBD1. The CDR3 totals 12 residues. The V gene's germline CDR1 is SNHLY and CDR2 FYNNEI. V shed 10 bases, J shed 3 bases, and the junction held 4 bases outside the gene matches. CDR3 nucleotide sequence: TGTGCCATTTCCAGGGGGACAGATACGCAGTATTTT. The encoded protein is CAISRGTDTQYF.